Listed here are 9 T cell receptor beta chains from one sample, sequenced in a study of beta chain features in type 1 diabetes. TCRB transcripts that were expressed got sequenced, as all of the isolated RNA had been reverse transcribed. This table comes from immunoSEQ multiplex PCR, and its TCRdb copy is limited to in-frame clones, with some not included. Of under 250,000 clones in the sample, around an eighth were seen once. The sequenced sample was naive CD4+ T cells from blood. These receptors originate from a middle-aged woman in good health.

This clone has only a few counts. V and J are TRBV13 and TRBJ2-7, with 10 bases matching TRBD2. The V and J ends lost 6 bases and 0 bases, in that order; junction bases with no gene match: 5. The CDR3 sequence is 15 residues long. Germline V gene lookup returns CDR1 PRHDT and CDR2 FYEKMQ (reference sequence). The CDR3 here is CASRQTSGASYEQYF. As DNA, the CDR3 is TGTGCCAGCAGGCAAACTAGCGGGGCCTCCTACGAGCAGTACTTC.

The J gene is TRBJ2-7, the V gene TRBV7-2, with D possibly matching TRBD2 (7 bases). Looked up from germline, CDR1 is SGHTA and CDR2 is FQGNSA. Between the trimmed V and J ends, which lost 1 base and 3 bases, there was a span of 13 bases. The CDR3 covers 15 residues. CDR3 amino acids: CASSLGGGLDYEQYF. In DNA form, the CDR3 reads TGTGCCAGCAGCTTAGGCGGGGGCCTAGACTACGAGCAGTACTTC.

The sample holds a few counts of this clone. The J gene is TRBJ1-2, the V gene TRBV5-4; tentatively, D is TRBD1 (6 bases). This CDR3 spans 15 amino acids. The ends were cut back, 4 bases at V and 0 bases at J, with 13 bases in the middle. Germline assignment: CDR1 SGHNT and CDR2 YYREEE (reference sequence). CDR3 in amino acids: CASSGGQRANYGYTF. In DNA form, the CDR3 reads TGTGCCAGCAGCGGCGGACAGAGGGCTAACTATGGCTACACCTTC. Filled out from reference TRBV5-4 and TRBJ1-2, the complete variable domain reads ETGVTQSPTHLIKTRGQQVTLRCSSQSGHNTVSWYQQALGQGPQFIFQYYREEENGRGNFPPRFSGLQFPNYSSELNVNALELDDSALYLCASSGGQRANYGYTFGSGTRLTVV.

This rearrangement joins TRBV27 to TRBJ2-7; a possible D gene is TRBD2 (5 bases). Per the germline V gene, CDR1 is MNHEY and CDR2 is SMNVEV (reference sequence). CDR3 length: 16 amino acids. V lost 6 bases and J lost 4, with 22 bases in between. CDR3 region: CASRSLRTEVGYEQYF. The CDR3 DNA reads as TGTGCCAGCAGAAGCCTTAGGACGGAGGTGGGATACGAGCAGTACTTC.

This clone appeared a few times. The V call is TRBV5-4, the J call TRBJ2-3; 10 nucleotides align to TRBD2. The ends lost 5 bases at V and 5 bases at J; junction bases unmatched: 11. Germline lookup yields CDR1 SGHNT and CDR2 YYREEE (reference sequence). The CDR3 spans 16 residues. The CDR3 nucleotides are TGTGCCAGCAGTTCTAGGACTAGCGGTCACGGAGATACGCAGTATTTT. Protein sequence: CASSSRTSGHGDTQYF.

This clone was found a few times. The chain combines TRBV10-3 with TRBJ2-1; TRBD2 matches 11 bases. Germline trimming cut 7 bases from V and 0 bases from J; bases unmatched to any gene: 8. The CDR3 loop spans 17 amino acids. Looked up from germline, CDR1 is ENHRY and CDR2 is SYGVKD. CDR3 in DNA: TGTGCCATCAAGGCTAGCGGGGGGACAAGCTCCTACAATGAGCAGTTCTTC. It encodes CAIKASGGTSSYNEQFF.

V is TRBV27 and J is TRBJ1-2; 8 positions match TRBD1. CDR1 MNHEY and CDR2 SMNVEV come from the germline V gene (reference sequence). V lost 5 bases, J lost 8 bases, and 10 bases stayed unmatched. This CDR3 has 14 residues. The CDR3: CASSLRQGNSGYTF. In nucleotides, the CDR3 is TGTGCCAGCAGTCTCAGACAGGGGAATTCGGGCTACACCTTC.

This rearrangement joins TRBV29-1 to TRBJ2-2; TRBD1 might be the D (5 bases). The length of the CDR3 is 14 residues. The V end was cut by 5 bases, the J end by 5 bases, with 15 bases between. The germline V gene encodes CDR1 SQVTM and CDR2 ANQGSEA. In DNA, the CDR3 is TGCAGCGTTAAGACAGTCCAGGCGACCGGGGAGCTGTTTTTT. Its translation is CSVKTVQATGELFF.

This clone occurred a few times. V and J are TRBV21-1 and TRBJ1-2; the table's D call, TRBD1, was not checked against the DNA. TRBV21-1 is assigned pseudogene status. The CDR3 runs 12 residues. CDR3 region: CASSGRNYGYTF. As DNA, the CDR3 is TGTGCCAGCAGCGGCAGAAACTATGGCTACACCTTC.